Listed below are T cell receptor beta chains from one sample, sequenced in a study of T cells in Graves' hyperthyroidism and ophthalmopathy. TCRdb analysed the multiplex PCR reads with MiXCR anew, one entry per CDR3 protein. The sample consists of around 200,000 distinct CDR3 sequences, 15% to 20% of them appearing once. Sample: blood. All receptors derive from a man between 35 and 55 years old with Graves' hyperthyroidism. Each CDR3 is given with its conserved first and last residue. Fields, in order: V gene, J gene, CDR3 protein.

v_call: TRBV5-8; j_call: TRBJ2-4; cdr3_aa: CASLPVAKNIQYF
v_call: TRBV10-3; j_call: TRBJ2-7; cdr3_aa: CAIRGQGHEQYF
v_call: TRBV28; j_call: TRBJ1-1; cdr3_aa: CASSSPGQNTEAFF
v_call: TRBV11-2; j_call: TRBJ2-7; cdr3_aa: CASSLRGPGPYEQYF
v_call: TRBV7-2; j_call: TRBJ1-6; cdr3_aa: CASSLENMYNSPLHF
v_call: TRBV30; j_call: TRBJ2-7; cdr3_aa: CAWSGGTGGSYEQYF
v_call: TRBV9; j_call: TRBJ2-5; cdr3_aa: CASSGAGNQETQYF
v_call: TRBV30; j_call: TRBJ2-7; cdr3_aa: CAWTPRSLDEQYF
v_call: TRBV5-6; j_call: TRBJ2-7; cdr3_aa: CASSEGWLGEQYF
v_call: TRBV2; j_call: TRBJ2-6; cdr3_aa: CASRTGSGANVLTF
v_call: TRBV6-6; j_call: TRBJ2-5; cdr3_aa: CASSYNGGGGAGETQYF
v_call: TRBV7-2; j_call: TRBJ1-6; cdr3_aa: CASSFSGGTSPLHF